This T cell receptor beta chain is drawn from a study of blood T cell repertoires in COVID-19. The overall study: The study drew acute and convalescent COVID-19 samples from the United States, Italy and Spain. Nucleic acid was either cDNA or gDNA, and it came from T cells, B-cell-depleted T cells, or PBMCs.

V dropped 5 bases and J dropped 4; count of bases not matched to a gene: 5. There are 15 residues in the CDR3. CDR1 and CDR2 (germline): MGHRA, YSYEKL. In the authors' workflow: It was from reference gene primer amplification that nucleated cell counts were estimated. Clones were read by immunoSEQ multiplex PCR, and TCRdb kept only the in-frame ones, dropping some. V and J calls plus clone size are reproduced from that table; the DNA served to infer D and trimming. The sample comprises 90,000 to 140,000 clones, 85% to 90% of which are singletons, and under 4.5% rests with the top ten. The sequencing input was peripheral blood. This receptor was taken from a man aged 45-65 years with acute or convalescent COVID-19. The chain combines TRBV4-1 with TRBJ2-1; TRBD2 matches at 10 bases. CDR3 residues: CASSLGLAQYNEQFF. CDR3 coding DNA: TGCGCCAGCAGCTTGGGACTAGCGCAATACAATGAGCAGTTCTTC.